These 5 T cell receptor beta chains share one sample of origin, sequenced in a study of identical twins (dated by TCRdb to 2016 to 2017). Library method: 5' RACE. Sequencing took place on an Illumina HiSeq 2000. TCRdb reworked the public reads: Q25 trimming with fastp, MiXCR clone assembly, productive beta chains retained. Every entry covers one CDR3 protein and lists the most common genes and DNA from its rows. In all, the sample holds about 500,000 distinct CDR3 sequences, and 13% to 15% of those were seen once. Together, the top ten hold approximately 0.98% of the sample. This same sample was also part of a study on yellow fever vaccine responses in identical twins.

Source material: CD4+ T cells sorted from blood. The receptor source for this set is a woman in her late teens or twenties in good health.

The table lists this clonotype with a few counts. V and J are TRBV7-9 and TRBJ2-1; D is uncertain. Germline CDR1 and CDR2: SEHNR and FQNEAQ (reference sequence). The CDR3 totals 11 residues. Trimming shortened V by 7 bases and J by 5 bases, and 6 bases separated the two germline ends. The CDR3 spells CASTLNNEQFF. CDR3 nucleotides: TGTGCCAGCACCCTTAACAATGAGCAGTTCTTC.

This clonotype was picked up a small number of times. The CDR3 loop reads CASSSWGRTETQYF. The CDR3 bases are TGTGCCAGCAGTTCCTGGGGGAGGACTGAGACCCAGTACTTC. V is TRBV6-2 or TRBV6-3 and J is TRBJ2-5; a weak D match, TRBD2 (6 bases). CDR1 and CDR2 from the germline V gene are MNHEY and SVGEGT. Trimming took off 4 bases at V and 5 bases at J, with 14 bases between the two ends. This CDR3 contains 14 residues.

V gene TRBV7-2 combines with J gene TRBJ2-1; 9 bases fit TRBD1. V shed 5 bases, J shed 8 bases, and the junction held 10 bases outside the gene matches. The CDR3 sequence is 15 residues long. The germline CDR1 and CDR2 sequences are SGHTA and FQGNSA. CDR3 nucleotide sequence: TGTGCCAGCAGCCGTGTCGGGACAGGGTTCGATGAGCAGTTCTTC. Translating it yields CASSRVGTGFDEQFF.

The rearrangement joins TRBV5-8 to TRBJ2-3, with TRBD2 matching over 9 bases. This CDR3 spans 16 amino acids. Germline V gene sequence: CDR1 SGHTS, CDR2 YDEGEE. J was trimmed by 6 bases and V by 4 bases; bases with no gene match: 12. The CDR3 region is CASSVAPAGGRDTQYF. CDR3 nucleotides: TGTGCCAGCAGCGTGGCACCTGCGGGAGGGCGGGATACGCAGTATTTT.

The sample holds a few counts of this clonotype. The chain uses TRBV7-2 and TRBJ1-5, with D perhaps matching TRBD1 (6 bases). The CDR3 runs 14 residues. CDR1 SGHTA and CDR2 FQGNSA come from the germline V gene. V was shortened by 3 bases and J by 3 bases, with 9 bases between the two germline ends. The CDR3 here is CASSLDSFNQPQHF. In DNA form, the CDR3 reads TGTGCCAGCAGCTTGGACAGCTTCAATCAGCCCCAGCATTTT.